This T cell receptor beta chain came from a study of blood T cell repertoires in COVID-19. Study-wide context: Samples taken during acute and convalescent COVID-19 were collected in the United States, Italy and Spain. T cells, B-cell-depleted T cells, or PBMCs provided the cDNA or gDNA that served as material.

Unmatched junction bases numbered 6, after V lost 6 bases and J lost 0 bases. The length of the CDR3 is 14 residues. Germline V gene data show CDR1 as SQVTM and CDR2 as ANQGSEA. Original handling: Amplifying reference gene primers gave estimates of nucleated cell counts. TCRdb's table, derived via immunoSEQ multiplex PCR, lists solely in-frame clones and lacks some. The DNA gave D and trimming, while V, J and clone size come from that table. Here the sample spans approximately 300,000 clones, about nine tenths being singletons. The chain is built from TRBV29-1 and TRBJ1-2, with TRBD1 identical over 8 bases. The sequence was obtained from a man younger than 35 with active or convalescent COVID-19. The sequencing sample was made of peripheral blood. CDR3 region: CSVLGQETNYGYTF. In nucleotides, the CDR3 is TGCAGCGTATTGGGACAGGAGACTAACTATGGCTACACCTTC.